The sequence of this TCR beta chain was determined in a study of CD8+ T cells in alopecia areata. General study results and limits: Clonality in lesional scalp, especially alopecia totalis/universalis, exceeded that of normal scalp.

Remarks on this clone: The antigen is undetermined.

It was cDNA, reverse transcribed from extracted RNA, that served as the sequencing template. Data came from immunoSEQ multiplex PCR; TCRdb stores just in-frame clones and leaves some out. The table includes around 19,000 clones, roughly three fifths detected once. Across roughly five patients, CD4+ cells underwent sorting into CD25+CD127- cells. Alopecia areata patients gave lesional scalp punch biopsies and peripheral blood samples. Germline V gives CDR1 SGHNT, CDR2 YYREEE (reference sequence). The CDR3 extends over 13 amino acids. Germline trimming cut 3 bases from V and 5 bases from J; bases unmatched to any gene: 4.

The sequencing input was CD4+ Tregs sorted from blood. The clonotype originates from a human donor with alopecia areata. The chain carries TRBV5-4 and TRBJ1-1; 7 nucleotides agree with TRBD1. CDR3 DNA sequence: TGTGCCAGCAGCTCGGGACAGCCAACTGAAGCTTTCTTT. This codes for CASSSGQPTEAFF.